This T cell receptor (beta chain) is from a study of blood T cell repertoires in COVID-19. The CDR3 is made up of 16 amino acids. Trimming removed 2 bases at V and 0 bases at J, with 14 bases between. Germline V gene lookup returns CDR1 SEHNR and CDR2 FQNEAQ (reference sequence). The method was immunoSEQ multiplex PCR; TCRdb's version includes in-frame clones alone and lacks a portion of them. The table has around 170,000 clones, around 86% seen once. This chain uses TRBV7-9 with TRBJ2-7; tentative D call: TRBD1 (5 bases). Material for sequencing was PBMCs or T cells enriched from blood (not recorded which). The clonotype comes from a woman aged 30 to 39 who had recovered from COVID-19. The CDR3 loop is CASSLWGDASSYEQYF. The DNA for the CDR3 is TGTGCCAGCAGCTTATGGGGCGACGCGAGCTCCTACGAGCAGTACTTC.